The 30 T cell receptor beta chains below all came from one sample that was sequenced in a study of blood T cell repertoires in COVID-19. Method: immunoSEQ multiplex PCR; TCRdb's copy keeps in-frame clones and lacks some. There are 130,000 to 150,000 clones in the sample; around four fifths occur only once, and approximately 2.7% lies in the top ten. Sequenced material: peripheral blood. The receptors were sampled from a woman aged 40 to 55 with active or convalescent COVID-19.

The chain links TRBV27 to TRBJ1-2; perhaps TRBD1 as D (5 bases). The CDR3 runs 17 residues. Germline CDR1 is MNHEY and CDR2 is SMNVEV (reference sequence). V was shortened by 3 bases and J by 2 bases, with 19 bases between the two germline ends. The CDR3: CASSLSGDLPTNYGYTF. In DNA form, the CDR3 reads TGTGCCAGCAGTTTGTCGGGGGACCTTCCTACGAACTATGGCTACACCTTC.

The chain carries TRBV19 and TRBJ1-2, with D tentatively TRBD1 (6 bases). Per the germline V gene, CDR1 is LNHDA and CDR2 is SQIVND (reference sequence). This CDR3 is built from 14 residues. The V end was cut by 7 bases, the J end by 4 bases, with 16 bases between. This CDR3 is CASTPDSAGYGYTF. The CDR3 DNA follows: TGTGCCAGTACACCGGACAGCGCGGGCTATGGCTACACCTTC.

The rearrangement uses TRBV6-5 and TRBJ1-6; no clear D gene. Germline V gene data show CDR1 as MNHEY and CDR2 as SVGAGI. The CDR3 totals 15 residues. The V end was cut by 0 bases, the J end by 7 bases, with 10 bases between. The CDR3 protein is CASSYSRASNSPLHF. The CDR3 nucleotides are TGTGCCAGCAGTTACTCCCGCGCTAGCAATTCACCCCTCCACTTT.

The chain has TRBV3-1 (or the pseudogene TRBV3-2) and TRBJ2-1; TRBD2 matches at 14 bases. Trimming took 6 bases from V and 9 from J; bases not matched to a gene: 10. CDR1 and CDR2 (germline): LGHDT, YNNKEL (reference sequence). The CDR3 contains 16 residues. Written as DNA, the CDR3 is TGTGCCAGCAGTCTTCAGACTAGCGGGGGGGCTCGTGAGCAGTTCTTC. Encoded protein: CASSLQTSGGAREQFF.

The J gene is TRBJ2-1, the V gene TRBV20-1; perhaps TRBD2 as D (5 bases). V lost 6 bases and J 12 bases, leaving 12 bases between the germline ends. Germline V gene sequence: CDR1 DFQATT, CDR2 SNEGSKA (reference sequence). CDR3 length: 10 amino acids. CDR3 amino acids: CSARLGRQFF. CDR3 nucleotide sequence: TGCAGTGCCCGACTGGGGAGGCAGTTCTTC.

The chain joins TRBV10-3 to TRBJ1-6; possibly TRBD1 for D (5 bases). The ends were cut back, 6 bases at V and 5 bases at J, with 11 bases in the middle. Germline lookup yields CDR1 ENHRY and CDR2 SYGVKD. The CDR3 consists of 14 residues. This CDR3 reads CAIRGEADNSPLHF. DNA for the CDR3: TGTGCCATCAGGGGGGAGGCAGATAATTCACCCCTCCACTTT.

This chain links TRBV3-1 (or the pseudogene TRBV3-2) with TRBJ1-1; no clear D. Per the germline V gene, CDR1 is LGHDT and CDR2 is YNNKEL (reference sequence). The CDR3 length is 13 residues. Trimming pared 3 bases from V and 10 bases from J, leaving 15 bases between. DNA of the CDR3: TGTGCCAGCAGCCAGGGCCAGGCCCGGGGAGCTTTCTTT. It translates to CASSQGQARGAFF.

CDR3 sequence: CAWSVLPLPGYGYTF. The CDR3 region has the DNA TGTGCCTGGAGTGTACTCCCTTTGCCGGGCTATGGCTACACCTTC. V is TRBV30 and J is TRBJ1-2; no clear D. The CDR3 is 15 residues long. Germline V gene lookup returns CDR1 GTSNPN and CDR2 SVGIG (reference sequence). V gave up 0 bases and J gave up 4 bases, with 15 bases separating them.

This rearrangement joins TRBV5-1 to TRBJ1-2; possible D gene TRBD1, 5 bases. The CDR3 is 15 amino acids. Germline-derived CDR1 and CDR2 are SGHRS and YFSETQ. V was trimmed by 3 bases and J by 3 bases, leaving 15 bases between them. CDR3 protein: CASSSMQGGDYGYTF. CDR3 nucleotide sequence: TGCGCCAGCAGCTCGATGCAGGGAGGGGACTATGGCTACACCTTC.

The chain carries TRBV3-1 (or the pseudogene TRBV3-2) and TRBJ1-2, with D possibly being TRBD1 (6 bases). This CDR3 comprises 16 residues. CDR1 LGHDT and CDR2 YNNKEL come from the germline V gene (reference sequence). With 5 bases removed from V and 7 bases from J, the gap between germline ends came to 23 bases. CDR3 amino acids: CASSLRGTWQVGGYTF. The CDR3 DNA reads TGTGCCAGCAGCTTGAGGGGGACGTGGCAAGTCGGTGGCTACACCTTC.

The V and J genes are TRBV5-8 and TRBJ1-1; no definite D call. The CDR3 sequence is 11 residues long. CDR1 SGHTS and CDR2 YDEGEE come from the germline V gene. The V gene lost 7 bases and the J gene lost 7 bases, with 11 bases spanning the gap. CDR3 region: CASPSLDEAFF. In DNA form, the CDR3 reads TGTGCCAGCCCCTCCCTAGATGAAGCTTTCTTT.

This clone has just a few counts. The chain uses TRBV28 and TRBJ1-2; D might be TRBD1 (5 bases). The CDR3 spans 13 residues. Trimming pared 7 bases from V and 6 bases from J, leaving 15 bases between. CDR1 and CDR2 (germline): MDHEN, SYDVKM. The CDR3 DNA is TGTGCCAGCAATACTGGGACTGTTAATGGCTACACCTTC. Its translation is CASNTGTVNGYTF.

V is TRBV4-3 and J is TRBJ1-2; a weak D match, TRBD1 (5 bases). This CDR3 has 15 amino acids. V lost 1 base, J lost 7 bases, and 16 bases lay in between. CDR1 is LGHNA and CDR2 is YSLEER in the germline V gene. CDR3 sequence: CASSQGGGAEFGYTF. The DNA for the CDR3 is TGCGCCAGCAGCCAAGGAGGAGGGGCGGAGTTTGGCTACACCTTC.

This chain uses TRBV6-5 with TRBJ1-2; D is unclear. Germline CDR1 is MNHEY and CDR2 is SVGAGI. The CDR3 has 13 amino acids. V was clipped by 2 bases and J by 2 bases, with 6 bases between them. The DNA for the CDR3 is TGTGCCAGCAGTTACGAGGGAAACTATGGCTACACCTTC. Its translation: CASSYEGNYGYTF.

The chain joins TRBV10-3 to TRBJ1-5; the D gene is possibly TRBD1 (5 bases). The CDR3 consists of 13 residues. CDR1 ENHRY and CDR2 SYGVKD come from the germline V gene. V lost 8 bases to trimming and J lost 2 bases, with 10 bases between them. CDR3 protein: CAISRAGNQPQHF. For the CDR3, the DNA is TGTGCCATCTCCAGGGCCGGCAATCAGCCCCAGCATTTT.

This sequence joins TRBV7-2 and TRBJ2-3; TRBD2 matches at 11 bases. Germline assignment: CDR1 SGHTA and CDR2 FQGNSA. This CDR3 is built from 15 residues. V lost 3 bases, J lost 5 bases, and 4 bases stayed unmatched. The CDR3 is CASSFSGGAQDTQYF. CDR3 bases: TGTGCCAGCAGCTTTAGCGGGGGGGCCCAAGATACGCAGTATTTT.

V is TRBV28 and J is TRBJ2-7, with D perhaps matching TRBD2 (6 bases). V lost 5 bases and J 5 bases, leaving 19 bases between the germline ends. Per germline, CDR1 MDHEN and CDR2 SYDVKM. The length of the CDR3 is 15 residues. CDR3 DNA: TGTGCCAGCAGTCCATTAGCGGTTTTCCCCCACGAGCAGTACTTC. Protein sequence: CASSPLAVFPHEQYF.

The chain carries TRBV7-9 and TRBJ2-2, with 8 bases aligning to TRBD1. The V gene's germline CDR1 is SEHNR and CDR2 FQNEAQ (reference sequence). CDR3 length equals 16 residues. V lost 5 bases, J lost 3 bases, and 8 bases stayed unmatched. Here the CDR3 DNA reads TGTGCCAGCAGCGCCGGACAGGGTTTTTACACCGGGGAGCTGTTTTTT. It codes for CASSAGQGFYTGELFF.

This sequence joins TRBV18 and TRBJ1-6, with 7 bases fitting TRBD1. The germline V gene encodes CDR1 KGHSH and CDR2 LQKENI. V shed 4 bases, J shed 8 bases, and the junction held 5 bases outside the gene matches. The CDR3 runs to 14 residues. CDR3 DNA sequence: TGTGCCAGCTCACTGACCGACAGGGATTCACCCCTCCACTTT. Protein sequence: CASSLTDRDSPLHF.

J is TRBJ2-5 and V is TRBV11-3; D might be TRBD1 (6 bases). V was clipped by 0 bases and J by 6 bases, with 14 bases between them. The CDR3 consists of 15 residues. Germline V gene lookup returns CDR1 SGHNT and CDR2 YENEEA. CDR3 DNA sequence: TGTGCCAGCAGCTTAGATCATGGGCAGGGGAAGACCCAGTACTTC. Protein sequence: CASSLDHGQGKTQYF.

The V and J genes are TRBV29-1 and TRBJ1-1, with 10 positions matching TRBD1. CDR3 length: 14 amino acids. Germline V gene data show CDR1 as SQVTM and CDR2 as ANQGSEA. With V trimmed by 8 bases and J by 2 bases, 8 bases remained unmatched. The CDR3 protein is CSSLGDRGNTEAFF. CDR3 bases: TGCAGCTCTTTGGGGGACAGGGGAAACACTGAAGCTTTCTTT.

The chain carries TRBV7-2 and TRBJ2-7, with 9 bases fitting TRBD2. Germline V lookup: CDR1 SGHTA, CDR2 FQGNSA. V dropped 2 bases and J dropped 2; count of bases not matched to a gene: 7. The CDR3 has 16 amino acids. Here the CDR3 DNA reads TGTGCCAGCAGCTTATCCCCCGCGGGGGGGCCCTACGAGCAGTACTTC. The encoded protein is CASSLSPAGGPYEQYF.

This clone was seen only a few times. The CDR3 DNA follows: TGTGCCAGCAGCAGTCCCGGGACAGTCTCTGGGGCCAACGTCCTGACTTTC. Translation gives CASSSPGTVSGANVLTF. The chain employs TRBV7-2 and TRBJ2-6, with TRBD1 matching over 7 bases. The CDR3 consists of 17 residues. J gave up 0 bases and V 5 bases, and 7 bases lay outside the gene matches. CDR1 is SGHTA and CDR2 is FQGNSA in the germline V gene.

The V gene is TRBV11-3, the J gene TRBJ2-1; D assignment may be TRBD1 or TRBD2 (5 bases each). Germline CDR1 SGHNT, CDR2 YENEEA. V was clipped by 5 bases and J by 0 bases, with 11 bases between them. There are 15 residues in the CDR3. The CDR3 region is CASSLGESSYNEQFF. The CDR3 DNA reads as TGTGCCAGCAGCCTAGGGGAGAGCTCCTACAATGAGCAGTTCTTC.

This clone was picked up one time. The chain carries TRBV2 and TRBJ1-4, with D perhaps TRBD1 (6 bases). Germline CDR1 and CDR2: SNHLY and FYNNEI. The CDR3 contains 14 residues. V lost 6 bases to trimming and J lost 3 bases, with 11 bases between them. The CDR3 bases are TGTGCCAGCAGGGCGACAGGACCTAATGAAAAACTGTTTTTT. Amino acids: CASRATGPNEKLFF.

V usage is TRBV18 and J usage is TRBJ2-3; possible D gene TRBD2, 6 bases. With 3 bases removed from V and 0 bases from J, the gap between germline ends came to 10 bases. Germline-derived CDR1 and CDR2 are KGHSH and LQKENI. The CDR3 runs 15 residues. CDR3 in DNA: TGTGCCAGCTCACCTGGAGGGACTAGCACAGATACGCAGTATTTT. It yields the protein CASSPGGTSTDTQYF.

The chain combines TRBV4-1 with TRBJ2-6; D is possibly TRBD1 (5 bases). The CDR3 contains 20 residues. Per the germline V gene, CDR1 is MGHRA and CDR2 is YSYEKL. Trimming took off 0 bases at V and 0 bases at J, with 18 bases between the two ends. DNA of the CDR3: TGCGCCAGCAGCCAAGATTTAAGGGGCAGGGCCACCTCTGGGGCCAACGTCCTGACTTTC. Translating gives CASSQDLRGRATSGANVLTF.

This clone turned up a few times. The chain recombines TRBV19 with TRBJ2-1, with TRBD2 identical over 8 bases. Germline values: CDR1 LNHDA, CDR2 SQIVND (reference sequence). This CDR3 is 15 amino acids long. Germline trimming cut 6 bases from V and 4 bases from J; bases unmatched to any gene: 8. Here the CDR3 reads CASRRELAGYNEQFF. The CDR3 region has the DNA TGTGCCAGTAGACGGGAGCTAGCGGGTTACAATGAGCAGTTCTTC.

The CDR3: CASSLSGTGYTEAFF. The CDR3 coding sequence is TGCGCCAGCAGCCTATCCGGGACAGGTTACACTGAAGCTTTCTTT. V and J are TRBV5-1 and TRBJ1-1, with 8 bases identical to TRBD1. CDR3 length: 15 residues. The junction had 8 bases not matched to a gene; V was cut back by 4 bases and J by 3 bases. In germline, CDR1 is SGHRS, CDR2 YFSETQ.

The CDR3 region has the DNA TGTGCCAGCAGTGCCGGGGAGGGTATCGTCCATGAGCAGTTCTTC. Translated, it gives CASSAGEGIVHEQFF. J is TRBJ2-1 and V is TRBV6-4, with 7 nucleotides matching TRBD2. V was clipped by 4 bases and J by 8 bases; unmatched bases: 11. The germline V gene has CDR1 MRHNA and CDR2 SNTAGT. This CDR3 is built from 15 residues.